Listed below are T cell receptor beta chains from one sample, sequenced in a study of cytomegalovirus exposure and HLA in healthy donors. The method was immunoSEQ multiplex PCR; TCRdb's version includes in-frame clones alone and lacks a portion of them. Of 150,000 to 200,000 clones in the sample, roughly 70% were seen once. The sequencing input was PBMCs. These receptors were taken from a girl aged 10-17 years in good health and CMV-seronegative. Both conserved end residues are part of each CDR3. The order of the fields is J gene, V gene, CDR3 protein.

j_call: TRBJ2-1
v_call: TRBV5-8
cdr3_aa: CASSQAIHSKGNEQFF

j_call: TRBJ1-3
v_call: TRBV30
cdr3_aa: CAWSMSFSGNTIYF

j_call: TRBJ1-2
v_call: TRBV5-1
cdr3_aa: CASSSDSYGYTF

j_call: TRBJ1-1
v_call: TRBV7-9
cdr3_aa: CASSLSIDTEAFF

j_call: TRBJ2-6
v_call: TRBV11-2
cdr3_aa: CAGAGGVLGANVLTF

j_call: TRBJ2-3
v_call: TRBV7-9
cdr3_aa: CASSPPGLSTDTQYF

j_call: TRBJ2-5
v_call: TRBV2
cdr3_aa: CASSSGDRGETQYF

j_call: TRBJ2-1
v_call: TRBV5-1
cdr3_aa: CASSWTPTSGGAASYNEQFF

j_call: TRBJ1-2
v_call: TRBV5-1
cdr3_aa: CASSLLFDSFYGYTF

j_call: TRBJ2-1
v_call: TRBV6-5
cdr3_aa: CASSFRQGGEQFF

j_call: TRBJ1-1
v_call: TRBV6-5
cdr3_aa: CASRGTGGEAFF

j_call: TRBJ1-2
v_call: TRBV9
cdr3_aa: CASSVAESYGYTF

j_call: TRBJ2-3
v_call: TRBV5-6
cdr3_aa: CASSGVGGPSADTQYF

j_call: TRBJ1-1
v_call: TRBV5-1
cdr3_aa: CASSFDRGYTEAFF

j_call: TRBJ2-1
v_call: TRBV5-1
cdr3_aa: CASSLGATGDNEQFF

j_call: TRBJ1-1
v_call: TRBV30
cdr3_aa: CAWLPAYTPNTEAFF

j_call: TRBJ1-1
v_call: TRBV19
cdr3_aa: CASRPKRSTEAFF

j_call: TRBJ2-5
v_call: TRBV6-5
cdr3_aa: CATARGGEETQYF

j_call: TRBJ1-1
v_call: TRBV5-6
cdr3_aa: CASSLYRSTEAFF

j_call: TRBJ2-5
v_call: TRBV4-1
cdr3_aa: CASSQDIQKETQYF

j_call: TRBJ1-3
v_call: TRBV5-1
cdr3_aa: CASSFSGQVGNTIYF

j_call: TRBJ2-7
v_call: TRBV21-1
cdr3_aa: CASVFMSRGTYEQYF

j_call: TRBJ1-3
v_call: TRBV7-2
cdr3_aa: CASSYDRGLGNTIYF